This T cell receptor (beta chain) stems from a study of persistence of HIV-infected CD4 T cells. Study overall: Isolated cells were CMV- and HIV-1 Gag-responding CD4+ T cells.

The libraries were made with immunoSEQ version 4 in survey mode. Some clones are missing from TCRdb's copy, which holds only in-frame ones; the method was immunoSEQ multiplex PCR. The sample contains tens of thousands of clones, more than 75% of which appear only once. On this clone itself: Its specificity is not known.

Cells were stimulated with CMV-infected fibroblast lysates at roughly 10 ug/mL. CD40L/CD69 double-negative CD45RO-high memory CD4+ T cells were collected. For at least 4 years, plasma HIV-1 RNA was undetectable (<50 copies/mL). Study-level results: CMV- and Gag-responding cells had lower TCRbeta richness than CD3/CD28-responding cells. Within sorted populations, more oligoclonal TCRs accompanied more oligoclonal proviruses.

J gave up 5 bases and V 2 bases, and 5 bases lay outside the gene matches. CDR1 is SGDLS and CDR2 is YYNGEE in the germline V gene. This CDR3 has 16 residues. This chain joins TRBV9 and TRBJ2-3, with 13 positions matching TRBD2. Material: CD4+ T cells sorted from PBMCs after roughly 20-hour stimulation, obtained from a patient who received antiretroviral therapy. The TCR originated in an adult man with HIV who was CMV-seropositive. This CDR3 reads CASSVTSGGAIDTQYF. The CDR3 DNA follows: TGTGCCAGCAGCGTCACTAGCGGGGGGGCTATAGATACGCAGTATTTT.